The 29 T cell receptor beta chains in this list originate from one sample, sequenced in a study of blood T cell repertoires in COVID-19. Profiling relied on immunoSEQ multiplex PCR, and the TCRdb table lists in-frame clones only, not all of them. This table holds approximately 290,000 clones, around 90% found once. Sequenced sample: peripheral blood. These receptors were collected from a young man with active or convalescent COVID-19.

Here the CDR3 DNA reads TGTGCCAGTAGTATGATGCCAGATAATTCACCCCTCCACTTT. This sequence encodes CASSMMPDNSPLHF. The chain joins TRBV19 to TRBJ1-6; D uncertain. The length of the CDR3 is 14 residues. Germline V gives CDR1 LNHDA, CDR2 SQIVND (reference sequence). V lost 3 bases and J 5 bases, leaving 8 bases between the germline ends.

This clone was recorded only once. CDR3 residues: CASSPARTGLGDTQYF. DNA for the CDR3: TGTGCCAGCTCACCAGCGCGGACAGGGCTGGGAGATACGCAGTATTTT. The chain links TRBV18 to TRBJ2-3, with 8 bases matching TRBD1. Germline CDR1 and CDR2: KGHSH and LQKENI. The CDR3 length is 16 residues. Trimming removed 2 bases from V and 5 bases from J; junction bases left unmatched: 9.

The chain uses TRBV6-5 and TRBJ1-1, with 7 nucleotides matching TRBD1. This CDR3 is 13 amino acids long. The germline V gene encodes CDR1 MNHEY and CDR2 SVGAGI. The V gene end was trimmed by 4 bases and the J gene end by 5 bases; junction bases not matched to a gene: 4. The CDR3 reads CASSWTGGTEAFF. The DNA of the CDR3 is TGTGCCAGCAGTTGGACAGGTGGGACTGAAGCTTTCTTT.

The V gene is TRBV10-2, the J gene TRBJ2-1; 11 bases line up with TRBD2. Germline CDR1 reads WSHSY; CDR2 reads SAAADI. CDR3 length equals 15 residues. The junction had 4 bases not matched to a gene; V was cut back by 3 bases and J by 6 bases. The CDR3 reads CASSDFSGGANEQFF. The CDR3 region has the DNA TGCGCCAGCAGTGATTTTAGCGGGGGGGCCAATGAGCAGTTCTTC.

Concerning this clone: At one end the junction does not follow the germline gene, possibly because of a read error. This sequence joins TRBV6-5 and TRBJ2-7; D may be TRBD1 (5 bases). The germline V gene encodes CDR1 MNHEY and CDR2 SVGAGI. The CDR3 runs to 14 residues. This chain's CDR3 is CATSRGRGDYEQYF. DNA for the CDR3: TGTGCCACCAGTCGCGGAAGGGGTGACTACGAGCAGTACTTC.

The rearrangement joins TRBV5-8 to TRBJ1-2; D is unresolved. This CDR3 spans 14 amino acids. V was cut by 6 bases and J by 2 bases, with 14 bases left in between. Per germline, CDR1 SGHTS and CDR2 YDEGEE. Written as DNA, the CDR3 is TGTGCCAGCACCGATACTCTCAGGAACTATGGCTACACCTTC. It translates to CASTDTLRNYGYTF.

This chain joins TRBV11-3 and TRBJ2-7; TRBD2 aligns across 7 bases. The V and J ends lost 8 bases and 3 bases, in that order; junction bases with no gene match: 7. This CDR3 region has 13 residues. The germline V gene encodes CDR1 SGHNT and CDR2 YENEEA. CDR3 loop: CASSREVDYEQYF. DNA for the CDR3: TGTGCCAGCTCCCGGGAGGTGGACTACGAGCAGTACTTC.

The V gene is TRBV11-2, the J gene TRBJ2-7; 7 nucleotides align to TRBD1. This CDR3 is 16 amino acids long. V dropped 3 bases and J dropped 0; count of bases not matched to a gene: 8. CDR1 is SGHAT, CDR2 FQNNGV, per germline. The CDR3 DNA is TGTGCCAGCAGCTTGCTAGAAGGGGGCCTCTCCTACGAGCAGTACTTC. It yields the protein CASSLLEGGLSYEQYF.

This clone was picked up a small number of times. The chain uses TRBV3-1 (or the pseudogene TRBV3-2) and TRBJ2-7; perhaps TRBD1 as D (6 bases). Deletions cut 4 bases from V and 2 bases from J, with 18 bases between. Germline-derived CDR1 and CDR2 are LGHDT and YNNKEL (reference sequence). The CDR3 length is 16 residues. The DNA of the CDR3 is TGTGCCAGCAGCCCCAAGATGGGGGCCCTTACCTACGAGCAGTACTTC. This translates into CASSPKMGALTYEQYF.

CDR3 coding DNA: TGTGCCAGCAGCCACAGGACAGGGTCGGTTCGCACTGAAGCTTTCTTT. It is translated as CASSHRTGSVRTEAFF. The chain combines TRBV14 with TRBJ1-1, with TRBD1 identical over 8 bases. Germline V gives CDR1 SGHDN, CDR2 FVKESK. V trimming: 3 bases; J trimming: 4 bases; junction bases outside the gene matches: 10. This CDR3 region has 16 residues.

The chain couples TRBV11-3 to TRBJ2-1; D unclear. In germline, CDR1 is SGHNT, CDR2 YENEEA. V shed 5 bases and J shed 5 bases, with 10 bases lying between them. The CDR3 consists of 13 residues. The CDR3 is CASSLRFDNEQFF. CDR3 nucleotide sequence: TGTGCCAGCAGCCTGCGTTTTGACAATGAGCAGTTCTTC.

The chain recombines TRBV15 with TRBJ1-2; 7 nucleotides agree with TRBD1. CDR1 and CDR2 (germline): LNHNV, YYDKDF (reference sequence). Trimming removed 1 base from V and 0 bases from J; junction bases left unmatched: 8. There are 17 residues in the CDR3. The CDR3 loop is CATSRGQGETSNYGYTF. CDR3 DNA sequence: TGTGCCACCAGCAGAGGACAGGGTGAAACCTCTAACTATGGCTACACCTTC.

The V and J genes are TRBV5-4 and TRBJ2-5; the match to TRBD1 covers 8 bases. V lost 1 base, J lost 5 bases, and 7 bases stayed unmatched. The germline gives CDR1 SGHNT, CDR2 YYREEE (reference sequence). The CDR3 loop spans 15 amino acids. The CDR3 sequence: CASSLSAQGAETQYF. In DNA form, the CDR3 reads TGTGCCAGCAGCTTGTCGGCGCAGGGGGCCGAGACCCAGTACTTC.

The chain combines TRBV7-9 with TRBJ1-2, with 7 bases identical to TRBD1. The V segment lost 3 bases and the J segment 1 base; nucleotides outside the gene matches: 5. Germline assignment: CDR1 SEHNR and CDR2 FQNEAQ (reference sequence). The length of the CDR3 is 15 residues. The CDR3 spells CASSFTTGVNYGYTF. The CDR3 DNA follows: TGTGCCAGCAGCTTTACCACAGGGGTTAACTATGGCTACACCTTC. Supplemented by reference TRBV7-9 and TRBJ1-2, the full variable domain reads DTGVSQNPRHKITKRGQNVTFRCDPISEHNRLYWYRQTLGQGPEFLTYFQNEAQLEKSRLLSDRFSAERPKGSFSTLEIQRTEQGDSAMYLCASSFTTGVNYGYTFGSGTRLTVV.

The chain uses TRBV20-1 and TRBJ2-3; TRBD2 matches at 7 bases. The junction had 14 bases not matched to a gene; V was cut back by 3 bases and J by 5 bases. Per the germline V gene, CDR1 is DFQATT and CDR2 is SNEGSKA (reference sequence). The CDR3 has 16 amino acids. The CDR3 bases are TGCAGTGCTAGTCTCCGCTCGGCGGGAGTAATAGATACGCAGTATTTT. Translation gives CSASLRSAGVIDTQYF.

This chain joins TRBV18 and TRBJ2-1, with 10 bases that match TRBD2. Germline-derived CDR1 and CDR2 are KGHSH and LQKENI. The CDR3 length is 17 residues. V was pared by 3 bases and J by 2 bases, with 7 bases of the junction left unmatched. The CDR3: CASSPSSGGGAYNEQFF. The CDR3 nucleotides are TGTGCCAGCTCACCCTCTAGCGGGGGAGGCGCCTACAATGAGCAGTTCTTC.

V usage is TRBV11-2 and J usage is TRBJ2-3, with D perhaps TRBD1 (7 bases). Trimming removed 5 bases from V and 5 bases from J, with 17 bases in between. The CDR3 contains 15 residues. Germline V gives CDR1 SGHAT, CDR2 FQNNGV. In nucleotides, the CDR3 is TGTGCCAGCAGCCCTGGGGGCCAGGGGGGAGATACGCAGTATTTT. Translated: CASSPGGQGGDTQYF. The entire variable domain, with the rest obtained from reference TRBV11-2 and TRBJ2-3, is as follows: EAGVAQSPRYKIIEKRQSVAFWCNPISGHATLYWYQQILGQGPKLLIQFQNNGVVDDSQLPKDRFSAERLKGVDSTLKIQPAKLEDSAVYLCASSPGGQGGDTQYFGPGTRLTVL.

This chain links TRBV4-3 with TRBJ2-7, with 7 positions matching TRBD1. CDR3 length: 14 amino acids. With V trimmed by 1 base and J by 1 base, 1 base remained unmatched. Germline values: CDR1 LGHNA, CDR2 YSLEER. The CDR3 reads CASSQVTGSYEQYF. The CDR3 DNA is TGCGCCAGCAGCCAAGTGACAGGGTCCTACGAGCAGTACTTC.

V is TRBV9 and J is TRBJ2-7, with a tentative D call TRBD1 (5 bases). The germline gives CDR1 SGDLS, CDR2 YYNGEE. This CDR3 has 12 amino acids. Trimming removed 4 bases from V and 7 bases from J, with 12 bases in between. CDR3 in DNA: TGTGCCAGCAGCAGGGGTGGATCTGAGCAGTACTTC. It translates to CASSRGGSEQYF.

The chain has TRBV28 and TRBJ2-5, with 11 bases aligning to TRBD2. The length of the CDR3 is 14 residues. Germline CDR1 and CDR2: MDHEN and SYDVKM. With 7 bases clipped from V and 4 bases from J, the junction kept 5 bases outside the gene matches. The CDR3 here is CASTTGLAGETQYF. CDR3 sequence (DNA): TGTGCCAGCACAACTGGACTAGCGGGAGAGACCCAGTACTTC.

This chain links TRBV21-1 with TRBJ1-1. TRBV21-1 constitutes a pseudogene. This CDR3 is built from 18 residues. As DNA, the CDR3 is TGTGCCAGCAGCAAAGAAGGGGGGGAGGAGAGGGAGAGCACTGAAGCTTTCTTT. It encodes CASSKEGGEERESTEAFF.

The CDR3 DNA reads TGTGCCAGCAGTGACGTACATAGCTCTTACGAGCAGTACTTC. It encodes CASSDVHSSYEQYF. V usage is TRBV6-1 and J usage is TRBJ2-7; D remains ambiguous. The CDR3 length is 14 residues. Germline-derived CDR1 and CDR2 are MNHNS and SASEGT. V lost 3 bases, J lost 4 bases, and 13 bases lay in between.

CDR3 DNA sequence: TGTGCCAGCAGTTTGAGGAACACTGAAGCTTTCTTT. It is translated as CASSLRNTEAFF. The rearrangement joins TRBV6-6 to TRBJ1-1; D gene unclear. V shed 4 bases and J shed 1 base, with 4 bases lying between them. The germline V gene has CDR1 MNHNY and CDR2 SVGAGI (reference sequence). This CDR3 has 12 residues.

The sample holds one count of this clone. This chain links TRBV4-1 with TRBJ2-7, with TRBD2 matching 8 bases. J was trimmed by 6 bases and V by 1 base; bases with no gene match: 8. The germline V gene encodes CDR1 MGHRA and CDR2 YSYEKL. This CDR3 is built from 15 residues. The CDR3 DNA sequence: TGCGCCAGCAGCCAAGTTTGGCGGGAGGAGTCCGAGCAGTACTTC. This codes for CASSQVWREESEQYF.

This clone was observed a single time. The rearrangement joins TRBV9 to TRBJ1-6, with TRBD1 matching over 11 bases. The CDR3 totals 15 residues. Germline trimming cut 3 bases from V and 6 bases from J; bases unmatched to any gene: 2. Germline V gene lookup returns CDR1 SGDLS and CDR2 YYNGEE. CDR3 sequence: CASSGGTGGNSPLHF. For the CDR3, the DNA is TGTGCCAGCAGCGGAGGGACAGGGGGTAATTCACCCCTCCACTTT.

The rearrangement links TRBV4-2 to TRBJ2-3, with TRBD2 matching over 10 bases. Unmatched junction bases numbered 4, after V lost 4 bases and J lost 0 bases. The CDR3 length is 16 residues. Looked up from germline, CDR1 is LGHNA and CDR2 is YNFKEQ. For the CDR3, the DNA is TGTGCCAGCAGCCTAGGGACTAGCGTTAGCACAGATACGCAGTATTTT. Translating it yields CASSLGTSVSTDTQYF.

The CDR3 loop is CASSSPGSRAADTQYF. The CDR3 DNA reads TGTGCCAGCAGCTCCCCGGGCTCGCGGGCGGCAGATACGCAGTATTTT. The chain uses TRBV7-3 and TRBJ2-3; possibly TRBD2 for D (5 bases). With 4 bases removed from V and 4 bases from J, the gap between germline ends came to 18 bases. Looked up from germline, CDR1 is SGHTA and CDR2 is FQGTGA. This CDR3 is 16 amino acids long. Full variable domain (remainder filled in from reference TRBV7-3 and TRBJ2-3): GAGVSQTPSNKVTEKGKYVELRCDPISGHTALYWYRQSLGQGPEFLIYFQGTGAADDSGLPNDRFFAVRPEGSVSTLKIQRTERGDSAVYLCASSSPGSRAADTQYFGPGTRLTVL.

This chain connects TRBV11-2 to TRBJ1-1; 7 positions match TRBD1. V lost 4 bases and J lost 5; bases outside the gene matches: 1. The CDR3 runs to 12 residues. Germline CDR1 and CDR2: SGHAT and FQNNGV. Here the CDR3 DNA reads TGTGCCAGCAGCTCAGGGGGGACTGAAGCTTTCTTT. Translated, it gives CASSSGGTEAFF.

J is TRBJ1-1 and V is TRBV6-1, with a weak D call TRBD1 (5 bases). Germline values: CDR1 MNHNS, CDR2 SASEGT. Trimming left V 3 bases short and J 4 bases short, with 18 bases between. CDR3 size: 16 residues. The CDR3 loop reads CASSEGLSGSGTEAFF. The CDR3 DNA follows: TGTGCCAGCAGTGAGGGGCTCTCCGGGAGTGGCACTGAAGCTTTCTTT.